These 14 T cell receptor beta chains were all obtained from the same sample, sequenced in a study of blood T cells in healthy people across ages (dated by TCRdb to about 2015). The library was produced with 5' RACE. The sequencing machine was an Illumina HiSeq 2500. A second PCR of about 6 to 12 cycles was run with a J-beta primer mix and a sample-barcoded 5' primer. Clones were called with MiXCR by TCRdb after fastp trimmed the public reads at Q25, and only in-frame beta chains were retained. When rows share a CDR3 protein, they turn into one entry using the most common DNA and genes. Here the sample has some 860,000 distinct CDR3 sequences; more than 50% occur a single time. The top ten hold roughly 24% of the sample. The sample taken for sequencing was blood. These TCRs come from a man aged 40-49 years in good health.

The chain recombines TRBV3-1 with TRBJ2-5; tentatively, D is TRBD2 (7 bases). The CDR3 has 16 amino acids. Germline-derived CDR1 and CDR2 are LGHDT and YNNKEL (reference sequence). V lost 1 base, J lost 2 bases, and 14 bases lay in between. Here the CDR3 reads CASSQAGGGLQETQYF. The CDR3 coding sequence is TGTGCCAGCAGCCAAGCGGGCGGGGGCCTACAAGAGACCCAGTACTTC.

The CDR3 is CASGSLAGLLNEQYF. The DNA for the CDR3 is TGTGCCAGCGGCTCACTAGCGGGATTACTCAATGAGCAGTACTTC. V and J are TRBV6-6 and TRBJ2-5, with 10 bases that match TRBD2. From germline, CDR1 is MNHNY and CDR2 SVGAGI (reference sequence). Trimming took 8 bases from V and 11 from J; bases not matched to a gene: 17. There are 15 residues in the CDR3.

The chain is built from TRBV5-1 and TRBJ2-6; TRBD2 agrees at 8 bases. In germline, CDR1 is SGHRS, CDR2 YFSETQ. The V segment lost 4 bases and the J segment 1 base; nucleotides outside the gene matches: 4. This CDR3 contains 16 residues. The CDR3 here is CASSREGGSGANVLTF. CDR3 nucleotides: TGCGCCAGCAGCCGGGAGGGCGGGTCTGGGGCCAACGTCCTGACTTTC.

CDR3 sequence reads: CASSPQTENYGYTF. CDR3 coding DNA: TGTGCCAGCAGCCCCCAGACGGAGAACTATGGCTACACCTTC. The genes are TRBV7-2 and TRBJ1-2; D ambiguous. This CDR3 spans 14 amino acids. Germline CDR1 and CDR2: SGHTA and FQGNSA. V lost 5 bases, J lost 2 bases, and 12 bases lay in between.

This chain uses TRBV20-1 with TRBJ2-3; tentatively, D is TRBD1 (5 bases). The CDR3 length is 15 residues. Germline CDR1 and CDR2: DFQATT and SNEGSKA (reference sequence). The V gene lost 0 bases and the J gene lost 1 base, with 11 bases spanning the gap. CDR3 nucleotide sequence: TGCAGTGCTAGAGATGCCGGCAGGGGCACAGATACGCAGTATTTT. Residues: CSARDAGRGTDTQYF.

Only a few counts were recorded for this clonotype. J is TRBJ2-6 and V is TRBV7-8, with 7 bases identical to TRBD1. The CDR3 has 15 residues. The V segment lost 5 bases and the J segment 3 bases; nucleotides outside the gene matches: 4. CDR1 SGHVS and CDR2 FQNEAQ come from the germline V gene. The CDR3 bases are TGTGCCAGCAGCCCCGACAGGGTTGGGGCCAACGTCCTGACTTTC. Translation gives CASSPDRVGANVLTF.

The rearrangement links TRBV6-2 or TRBV6-3 to TRBJ1-5, with 8 bases matching TRBD1. The CDR3 has 17 residues. J lost 6 bases, V lost 6 bases, and 16 bases had no gene match. CDR1 MNHEY and CDR2 SVGEGT come from the germline V gene. The DNA for the CDR3 is TGTGCCAGCAGGGAATATCCCGCAGGACAGGGAGGTCAGCCCCAGCATTTT. Its protein product is CASREYPAGQGGQPQHF.

This clonotype was seen once. The chain couples TRBV20-1 to TRBJ2-1, with a tentative D call TRBD2 (5 bases). Germline CDR1 and CDR2: DFQATT and SNEGSKA (reference sequence). V gave up 3 bases and J gave up 0 bases, with 6 bases separating them. There are 13 residues in the CDR3. The CDR3 coding sequence is TGCAGTGCTAGCCGGGACTCCTACAATGAGCAGTTCTTC. Residues: CSASRDSYNEQFF.

The chain couples TRBV28 to TRBJ2-5; 7 bases align to TRBD1. With the DNA end fitting TRBJ2-7 better, the J assignment may be wrong. The CDR3 sequence is 15 residues long. Looked up from germline, CDR1 is MDHEN and CDR2 is SYDVKM. The CDR3 DNA reads TGTGGCGTTACAGACCGGGACAGAAGCTCCTACGAGCAGTACTTC. As protein: CGVTDRDRSSYEQYF.

This clonotype has more than one count but fewer than ten. This chain links TRBV10-3 with TRBJ2-7, with no clear D. V lost 3 bases, J lost 2 bases, and 14 bases lay in between. The length of the CDR3 is 15 residues. Germline CDR1 ENHRY, CDR2 SYGVKD. The CDR3 bases are TGTGCCATCAGTGATACAATTCGGCAGCCCTACGAGCAGTACTTC. Residues: CAISDTIRQPYEQYF.

This clonotype has ten or more counts. An end of the junction differs from the germline gene, which may be a read error. This chain connects TRBV5-1 to TRBJ2-5, with TRBD1 identical over 9 bases. CDR1 is SGHRS, CDR2 YFSETQ, per germline. The CDR3 is made up of 14 amino acids. The CDR3 reads CASSLGQGPETQYF. DNA for the CDR3: TGCGCCAGCAGTTTGGGACAGGGTCCAGAGACCCAGTACTTC.

This clonotype was detected many times. The chain recombines TRBV6-5 with TRBJ2-7; tentative D call: TRBD1 (5 bases). V was cut by 0 bases and J by 4 bases, with 13 bases left in between. The CDR3 totals 15 residues. Per the germline V gene, CDR1 is MNHEY and CDR2 is SVGAGI. Written as DNA, the CDR3 is TGTGCCAGCAGTTACTCGCAAGGGGAAAGATACGAGCAGTACTTC. Translation: CASSYSQGERYEQYF.

The gene calls are TRBV5-8 and TRBJ1-4, with a tentative D call TRBD1 (6 bases). The CDR3 runs to 14 residues. Between the trimmed V and J ends, which lost 4 bases and 5 bases, there was a span of 12 bases. Germline CDR1 SGHTS, CDR2 YDEGEE. As DNA, the CDR3 is TGTGCCAGCAGCCGCCGGGGGCTGAATGAAAAACTGTTTTTT. This sequence encodes CASSRRGLNEKLFF.

The V and J genes are TRBV3-1 and TRBJ2-1; 7 nucleotides align to TRBD2. V shed 4 bases and J 8 bases; nucleotides not matched to a gene: 14. CDR3 length: 16 residues. Germline loops: CDR1 LGHDT, CDR2 YNNKEL (reference sequence). As DNA, the CDR3 is TGTGCCAGCAGCCGGGCACTAGCGCCCTTAACCGATGAGCAGTTCTTC. This translates into CASSRALAPLTDEQFF.